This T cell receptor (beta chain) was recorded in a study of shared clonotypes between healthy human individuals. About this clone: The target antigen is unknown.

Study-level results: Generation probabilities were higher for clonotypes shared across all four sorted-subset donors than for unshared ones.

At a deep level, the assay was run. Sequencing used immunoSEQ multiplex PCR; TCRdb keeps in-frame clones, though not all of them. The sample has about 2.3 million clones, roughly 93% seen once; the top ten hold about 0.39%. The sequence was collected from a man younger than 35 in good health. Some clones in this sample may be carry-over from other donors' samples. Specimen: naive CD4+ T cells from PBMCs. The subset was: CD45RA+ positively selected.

The CDR3 loop is CASSEVLLGTNEKLFF. The CDR3 DNA sequence: TGTGCCAGCAGTGAGGTATTACTAGGGACTAATGAAAAACTGTTTTTT. The rearrangement uses TRBV27 and TRBJ1-4; D is unclear. This CDR3 has 16 residues. In germline, CDR1 is MNHEY, CDR2 SMNVEV (reference sequence). With 5 bases removed from V and 2 bases from J, the gap between germline ends came to 15 bases. Complete variable domain (other parts from reference TRBV27 and TRBJ1-4): EAQVTQNPRYLITVTGKKLTVTCSQNMNHEYMSWYRQDPGLGLRQIYYSMNVEVTDKGDVPEGYKVSRKEKRNFPLILESPSPNQTSLYFCASSEVLLGTNEKLFFGSGTQLSVL.